This T cell receptor beta chain was obtained from a study of blood T cell repertoires in COVID-19. On the study more broadly: The samples span acute and convalescent COVID-19 from the United States, Italy and Spain. From T cells, B-cell-depleted T cells, or PBMCs came the material, which was cDNA or gDNA.

In its sample, this clone was seen a few times. This CDR3 has 17 residues. In germline, CDR1 is SQVTM, CDR2 ANQGSEA. V lost 7 bases and J 1 base, leaving 25 bases between the germline ends. In the original workflow: Amplifying reference gene primers gave estimates of nucleated cell counts. TCRdb's table, derived via immunoSEQ multiplex PCR, lists solely in-frame clones and lacks some. The D gene and trimming were derived from the DNA, and the V and J assignments and clone size from that table. The table includes under 250,000 clones, around 80% detected once. The gene calls are TRBV29-1 and TRBJ1-1, with D perhaps TRBD1 (5 bases). The sequence was obtained from a man aged 40-49 years with active or convalescent COVID-19. Sequenced input: peripheral blood. The CDR3 sequence is CSAESRQSSTRNTEAFF. Here the CDR3 DNA reads TGCAGCGCCGAGTCACGACAGTCGTCAACCCGGAACACTGAAGCTTTCTTT.